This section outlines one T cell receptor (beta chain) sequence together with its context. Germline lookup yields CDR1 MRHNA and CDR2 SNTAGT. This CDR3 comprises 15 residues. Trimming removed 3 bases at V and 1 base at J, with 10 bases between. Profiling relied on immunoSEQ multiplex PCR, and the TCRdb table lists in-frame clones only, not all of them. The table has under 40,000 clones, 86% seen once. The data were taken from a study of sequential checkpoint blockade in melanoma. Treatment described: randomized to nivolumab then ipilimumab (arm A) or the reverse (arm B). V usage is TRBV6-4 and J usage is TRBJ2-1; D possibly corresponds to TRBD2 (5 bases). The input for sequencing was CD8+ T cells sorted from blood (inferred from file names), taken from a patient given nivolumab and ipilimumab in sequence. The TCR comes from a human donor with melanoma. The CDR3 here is CASSEHGISYNEQFF. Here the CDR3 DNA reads TGTGCCAGCAGTGAACACGGGATTTCCTACAATGAGCAGTTCTTC.